The 21 T cell receptor beta chains given below trace back to one sample, sequenced in a study of cytomegalovirus exposure and HLA in healthy donors. The PCR contained 60 Vbeta and 13 Jbeta primers. The protocol was immunoSEQ multiplex PCR, while the TCRdb copy is restricted to in-frame clones and leaves out a portion. The data show over 150,000 clones, around three quarters seen once. The sample was PBMCs. The receptors were gathered from a man aged 35 to 55 in good health and CMV-seronegative.

This clone was seen more than once but under ten times. The chain recombines TRBV13 with TRBJ2-7; possible D gene TRBD1, 5 bases. The CDR3 spans 14 residues. V lost 2 bases and J 6 bases, leaving 14 bases between the germline ends. CDR1 is PRHDT and CDR2 is FYEKMQ in the germline V gene (reference sequence). In DNA, the CDR3 is TGTGCCAGCAGCTTATTATCAGGGTCACCCGAGCAGTACTTC. Translating gives CASSLLSGSPEQYF.

This clone was picked up one time. The chain links TRBV19 to TRBJ2-1; D not certain. Deletions cut 5 bases from V and 0 bases from J, with 11 bases between. Germline-derived CDR1 and CDR2 are LNHDA and SQIVND (reference sequence). The CDR3 is 15 residues long. CDR3 residues: CASSPILSSYNEQFF. The DNA for the CDR3 is TGTGCCAGTAGTCCAATCCTAAGCTCCTACAATGAGCAGTTCTTC.

For this clone: A read error may account for a junction end that differs from germline. The chain employs TRBV7-9 and TRBJ1-5, with unresolved D. The CDR3 contains 12 residues. Germline V CDR1 and CDR2: SEHNR, FQNEAQ (reference sequence). CDR3 in DNA: TGTTCCAGCAGCTTAGCTGAGGATCCCCAGCATTTT. Protein: CSSSLAEDPQHF. The whole variable domain, filled in from reference TRBV7-9 and TRBJ1-5, reads DTGVSQNPRHKITKRGQNVTFRCDPISEHNRLYWYRQTLGQGPEFLTYFQNEAQLEKSRLLSDRFSAERPKGSFSTLEIQRTEQGDSAMYLCSSSLAEDPQHFGDGTRLSIL.

This clone was seen a few times. The chain joins TRBV7-8 to TRBJ2-3; D not certain. The V end was cut by 3 bases, the J end by 2 bases, with 12 bases between. CDR1 and CDR2 (germline): SGHVS, FQNEAQ. This CDR3 is 15 amino acids long. As DNA, the CDR3 is TGTGCCAGCAGCTTGGGTAGCTCGAACACAGATACGCAGTATTTT. This sequence encodes CASSLGSSNTDTQYF.

The chain has TRBV10-2 and TRBJ2-2, with 9 bases lining up with TRBD2. This CDR3 has 16 amino acids. V lost 6 bases, J lost 6 bases, and 11 bases stayed unmatched. Germline V gene lookup returns CDR1 WSHSY and CDR2 SAAADI. The CDR3 protein is CASRVSGRGDAGELFF. CDR3 DNA: TGCGCCAGCAGGGTTAGCGGGAGAGGAGACGCCGGGGAGCTGTTTTTT.

This chain uses TRBV5-4 with TRBJ1-2; 9 bases line up with TRBD1. The V and J ends lost 4 bases and 3 bases, in that order; junction bases with no gene match: 4. The CDR3 has 14 residues. Germline values: CDR1 SGHNT, CDR2 YYREEE (reference sequence). The CDR3 coding sequence is TGTGCCAGCAGCGTACAGGGGGCGGACTATGGCTACACCTTC. Protein product: CASSVQGADYGYTF.

The V and J genes are TRBV29-1 and TRBJ2-7; TRBD2 matches 9 bases. V was clipped by 4 bases and J by 2 bases; unmatched bases: 9. Germline V gives CDR1 SQVTM, CDR2 ANQGSEA. This CDR3 region has 15 residues. The CDR3 coding sequence is TGCAGCGTTGCTAGCCGCGGGGGGGCCCCCTACGAGCAGTACTTC. Translating gives CSVASRGGAPYEQYF.

The chain recombines TRBV5-1 with TRBJ1-2, with 8 positions matching TRBD1. V gave up 0 bases and J gave up 4 bases; unmatched junction bases: 14. This CDR3 has 18 amino acids. CDR1 and CDR2 (germline): SGHRS, YFSETQ. The CDR3, as DNA: TGCGCCAGCAGCTTGGCTTTAAACCTAGGACAGGGCAGCTATGGCTACACCTTC. Translation gives CASSLALNLGQGSYGYTF.

This clone is a singleton in its sample. The CDR3 nucleotides read TGTGCCAGCACGCTAGCGGGAAGCACAGATACGCAGTATTTT. Its protein is CASTLAGSTDTQYF. This rearrangement joins TRBV6-1 to TRBJ2-3; 9 bases are a match to TRBD2. Trimming took 7 bases from V and 0 from J; bases not matched to a gene: 2. The CDR3 contains 14 residues. CDR1 is MNHNS, CDR2 SASEGT, per germline.

This rearrangement joins TRBV19 to TRBJ2-5, with 10 bases that match TRBD2. The CDR3 extends over 14 amino acids. CDR1 and CDR2 from the germline V gene are LNHDA and SQIVND (reference sequence). V lost 7 bases to trimming and J lost 5 bases; unmatched junction nucleotides: 7. The CDR3 nucleotides read TGTGCCAGTACCAGGGTAGCGGGGGGCGAGACCCAGTACTTC. Translating gives CASTRVAGGETQYF.

This chain joins TRBV7-9 and TRBJ2-6; D not certain. Trimming removed 1 base from V and 0 bases from J, with 10 bases in between. Germline V gene sequence: CDR1 SEHNR, CDR2 FQNEAQ (reference sequence). This CDR3 region has 17 residues. The CDR3 sequence: CASSLELRLSGANVLTF. The DNA for the CDR3 is TGTGCCAGCAGCTTAGAGTTGCGGCTCTCTGGGGCCAACGTCCTGACTTTC.

The chain is built from TRBV19 and TRBJ1-2; D is ambiguous. The CDR3 consists of 14 residues. The germline V and J ends were trimmed by 0 bases and 2 bases, with 7 bases remaining between them. In germline, CDR1 is LNHDA, CDR2 SQIVND (reference sequence). CDR3 residues: CASSIEARNYGYTF. Written as DNA, the CDR3 is TGTGCCAGTAGTATAGAAGCCAGGAACTATGGCTACACCTTC. Together with reference TRBV19 and TRBJ1-2, the CDR3 gives the full variable domain: DGGITQSPKYLFRKEGQNVTLSCEQNLNHDAMYWYRQDPGQGLRLIYYSQIVNDFQKGDIAEGYSVSREKKESFPLTVTSAQKNPTAFYLCASSIEARNYGYTFGSGTRLTVV.

The chain links TRBV6-5 to TRBJ1-5; D possibly corresponds to TRBD1 (5 bases). V was trimmed by 6 bases and J by 7 bases, leaving 16 bases between them. This CDR3 is built from 14 residues. Germline V gene lookup returns CDR1 MNHEY and CDR2 SVGAGI. The CDR3 spells CASRGVGLGQPQHF. The CDR3 DNA reads as TGTGCCAGCAGAGGGGTTGGGCTCGGGCAGCCCCAGCATTTT.

The chain employs TRBV7-9 and TRBJ2-7; 7 positions match TRBD1. From germline, CDR1 is SEHNR and CDR2 FQNEAQ (reference sequence). CDR3 length: 17 amino acids. V lost 5 bases and J lost 0; bases outside the gene matches: 13. The CDR3 region has the DNA TGTGCCAGCAGCCCCGGGCGGCGAGACAGGGCCTCCTACGAGCAGTACTTC. Protein: CASSPGRRDRASYEQYF.

The chain joins TRBV28 to TRBJ2-3; the match to TRBD1 covers 7 bases. The CDR3 is made up of 15 amino acids. V shed 6 bases, J shed 0 bases, and the junction held 6 bases outside the gene matches. Germline V lookup: CDR1 MDHEN, CDR2 SYDVKM. In DNA form, the CDR3 reads TGTGCCAGCAGCCCCGACAGGGAGAGCACAGATACGCAGTATTTT. Its protein is CASSPDRESTDTQYF.

This chain connects TRBV4-3 to TRBJ2-3; D call uncertain. Germline V gene data show CDR1 as LGHNA and CDR2 as YSLEER. V lost 0 bases to trimming and J lost 5 bases, with 6 bases between them. This CDR3 has 13 residues. The CDR3 loop is CASSQDRVDTQYF. As DNA, the CDR3 is TGCGCCAGCAGCCAAGATCGGGTAGATACGCAGTATTTT.

The CDR3, as DNA: TGTGCCACCAGCGCCGACAGGGGCTACGAGCAGTACTTC. Its protein product is CATSADRGYEQYF. This sequence joins TRBV15 and TRBJ2-7; 8 bases map to TRBD1. V trimming: 5 bases; J trimming: 3 bases; junction bases outside the gene matches: 3. This CDR3 region has 13 residues. Germline-derived CDR1 and CDR2 are LNHNV and YYDKDF (reference sequence).

The chain uses TRBV28 and TRBJ2-5, with TRBD2 identical over 13 bases. The CDR3 extends over 17 amino acids. CDR1 and CDR2 from the germline V gene are MDHEN and SYDVKM. Trimming at V came to 4 bases and at J to 2 bases, leaving 7 bases not matched to a gene. This CDR3 reads CASSSGLAGVSQETQYF. As DNA, the CDR3 is TGTGCCAGCAGTTCCGGACTAGCGGGAGTATCTCAAGAGACCCAGTACTTC.

This chain links TRBV5-1 with TRBJ2-2; 8 bases align to TRBD2. The CDR3 runs to 15 residues. The J segment lost 3 bases and the V segment lost 2 bases, leaving 3 bases of the junction unmatched. Germline V gives CDR1 SGHRS, CDR2 YFSETQ. This CDR3 reads CASSFSTSDTGELFF. The CDR3, as DNA: TGCGCCAGCAGCTTCTCGACTAGCGACACCGGGGAGCTGTTTTTT.

Comments on this clone: Other DNA sequences in this sample translate to the same CDR3. The J gene is TRBJ2-3, the V gene TRBV19; possibly TRBD1 for D (6 bases). The CDR3 contains 11 residues. Germline-derived CDR1 and CDR2 are LNHDA and SQIVND (reference sequence). Trimming took 10 bases from V and 12 from J, leaving 17 bases between them. The CDR3 nucleotides read TGTGCCACCGGTCCAACAGGGTCACAGTATTTT. Translated: CATGPTGSQYF.

This clone has a single count. DNA for the CDR3: TGTGCCAGCATCGGGGTAGAGACCCAGTACTTC. Translated, it gives CASIGVETQYF. The rearrangement joins TRBV25-1 to TRBJ2-5; D is possibly TRBD2 (5 bases). Trimming cost V 7 bases and J 4 bases, with 7 bases left between them. Germline loops: CDR1 MGHDK, CDR2 SYGVNS. This CDR3 has 11 amino acids.